The present T cell receptor beta chain was sequenced within a study of T cell repertoires in cytomegalovirus infection. The overall study: Signatures in public TCR beta sequences pointed to both CMV infection and matching HLA type. Study findings and constraints: CMV carriers with the relevant HLA were identified by cumulative public TCR beta family frequency.

TCRdb redid the calling of the reads with MiXCR, one entry per CDR3 protein. The data show some 230,000 distinct CDR3 sequences, with about 23% seen just once and 18% held by the top ten. V dropped 5 bases and J dropped 4 bases, with 14 bases sitting between them. The CDR3 extends over 15 amino acids. CDR1 is MDHEN, CDR2 SYDVKM, per germline. This clonotype was detected only a few times. What it binds is not known. Sequenced sample: CD8+ T cells from PBMCs. This clonotype was sampled from a human donor in good health (CMV status not recorded). Some clones in this sample may be carry-over from other donors' samples. The V and J genes are TRBV28 and TRBJ1-4; D gene ambiguous. The CDR3 loop reads CASSVPRVDNEKLFF. The DNA for the CDR3 is TGTGCCAGCAGTGTACCCCGGGTCGATAATGAAAAACTGTTTTTT.